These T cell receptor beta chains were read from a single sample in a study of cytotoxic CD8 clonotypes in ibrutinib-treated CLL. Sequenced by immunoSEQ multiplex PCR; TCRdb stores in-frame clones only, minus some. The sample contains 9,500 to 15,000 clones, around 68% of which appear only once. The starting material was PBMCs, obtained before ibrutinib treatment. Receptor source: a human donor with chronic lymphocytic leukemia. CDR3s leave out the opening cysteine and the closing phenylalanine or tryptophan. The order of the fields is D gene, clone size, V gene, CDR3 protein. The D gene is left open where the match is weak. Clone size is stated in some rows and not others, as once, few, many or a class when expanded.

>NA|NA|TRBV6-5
ASRVDGAYEQY
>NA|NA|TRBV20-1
SAAAFGAQY
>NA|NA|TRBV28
ASSTLYGEQY
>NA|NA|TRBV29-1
SVGGAGLYNEQF
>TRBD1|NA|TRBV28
ASSLFTGTGGYGYT
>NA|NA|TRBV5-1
ASSLGTDYGYT
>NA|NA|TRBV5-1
ASSPGGGNYGYT
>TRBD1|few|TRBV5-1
ASSPGQAGAPQY
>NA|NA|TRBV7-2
ASSLGYTEAF
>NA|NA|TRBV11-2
ASSLGVRDTQY
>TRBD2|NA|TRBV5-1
ASSLAGAGASSTDTQY
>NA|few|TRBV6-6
ASSSDPRVDTQY
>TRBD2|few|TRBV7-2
ASFSTSGGPTDTQY
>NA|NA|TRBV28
ASTGLISNTEAF
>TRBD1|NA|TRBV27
ASSPGTVATEAF
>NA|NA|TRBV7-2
ASSTQGYNEQF
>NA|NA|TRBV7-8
ASSLAHPTGRKVYEQY
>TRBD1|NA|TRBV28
ANEATGDGYT
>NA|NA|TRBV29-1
SVELATSTDTQY
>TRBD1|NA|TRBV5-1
ASSLDTGDVTEQY
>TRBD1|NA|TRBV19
ASSPTGGIDQPQH
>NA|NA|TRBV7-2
ASSLDGARDTQY
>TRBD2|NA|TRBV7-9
ASSQGRGIEQY